Below, one TCR beta chain is given with its context. One end of the junction fails to match germline, which may point to a read error. The data belong to a study of response to subunit inactivated influenza vaccine. CDR1 and CDR2 from the germline V gene are LGHNA and YNFKEQ. The CDR3 loop spans 13 amino acids. One entry per CDR3 protein results from TCRdb running MiXCR on the RT-PCR reads. The sample lists about 540,000 distinct CDR3 sequences, approximately 20% occurring once. This same sample was also taken into another study, of T cells expressing NK-cell markers. Turning to that study: The cDNA for TCR beta came from 5'RACE template switching with UMIs.

The source was CD4+ T cells sorted from PBMCs, collected 11 to 12 days after vaccination. V gene TRBV4-2 combines with J gene TRBJ2-3; 7 nucleotides line up with TRBD1. The clonotype originates from a man aged 50 to 60 who received an inactivated influenza vaccine. DNA of the CDR3: TGTGCCATCAGCCCCGGGACAGCCGATACGCAGTATTTT. This codes for CAISPGTADTQYF.